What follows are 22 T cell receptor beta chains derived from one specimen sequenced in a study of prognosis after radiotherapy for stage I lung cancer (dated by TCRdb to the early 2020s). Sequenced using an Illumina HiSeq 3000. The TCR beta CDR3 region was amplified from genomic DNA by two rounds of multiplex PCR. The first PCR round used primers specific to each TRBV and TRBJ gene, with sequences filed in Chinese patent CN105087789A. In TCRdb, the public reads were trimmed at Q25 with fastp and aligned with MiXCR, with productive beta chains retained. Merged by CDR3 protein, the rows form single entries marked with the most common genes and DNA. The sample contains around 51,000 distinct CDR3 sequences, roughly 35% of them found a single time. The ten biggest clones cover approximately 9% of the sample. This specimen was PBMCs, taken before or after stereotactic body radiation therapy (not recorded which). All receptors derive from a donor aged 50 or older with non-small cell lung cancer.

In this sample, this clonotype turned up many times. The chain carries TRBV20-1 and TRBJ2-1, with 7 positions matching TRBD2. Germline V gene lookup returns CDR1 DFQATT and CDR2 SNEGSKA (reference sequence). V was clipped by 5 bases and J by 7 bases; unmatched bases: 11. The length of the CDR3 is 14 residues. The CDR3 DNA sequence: TGCAGTGCTCCTCACCGGGACTATGCGAATGAGCAGTTCTTC. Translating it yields CSAPHRDYANEQFF.

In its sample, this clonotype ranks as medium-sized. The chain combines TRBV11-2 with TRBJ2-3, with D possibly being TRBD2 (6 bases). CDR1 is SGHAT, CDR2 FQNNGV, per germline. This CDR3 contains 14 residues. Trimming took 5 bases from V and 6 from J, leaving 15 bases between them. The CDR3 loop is CASSPRGWDDTQYF. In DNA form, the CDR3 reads TGTGCCAGCAGCCCTCGGGGGTGGGACGATACGCAGTATTTT.

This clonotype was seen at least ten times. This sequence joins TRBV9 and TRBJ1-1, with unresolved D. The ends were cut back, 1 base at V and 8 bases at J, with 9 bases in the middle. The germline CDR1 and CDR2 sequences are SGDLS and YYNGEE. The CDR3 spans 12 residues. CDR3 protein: CASSVLGKEAFF. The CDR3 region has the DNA TGTGCCAGCAGCGTATTGGGAAAAGAAGCTTTCTTT. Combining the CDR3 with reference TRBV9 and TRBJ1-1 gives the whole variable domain DSGVTQTPKHLITATGQRVTLRCSPRSGDLSVYWYQQSLDQGLQFLIQYYNGEERAKGNILERFSAQQFPDLHSELNLSSLELGDSALYFCASSVLGKEAFFGQGTRLTVV.

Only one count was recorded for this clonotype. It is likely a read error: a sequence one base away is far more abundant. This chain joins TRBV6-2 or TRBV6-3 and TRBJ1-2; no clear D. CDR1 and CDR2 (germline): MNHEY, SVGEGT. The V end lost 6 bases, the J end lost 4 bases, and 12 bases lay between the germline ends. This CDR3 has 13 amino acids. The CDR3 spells CASRSVLGYGYTF. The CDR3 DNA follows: TGTGCCAGCAGGAGCGTTTTGGGCTATGGCTACACCTTC.

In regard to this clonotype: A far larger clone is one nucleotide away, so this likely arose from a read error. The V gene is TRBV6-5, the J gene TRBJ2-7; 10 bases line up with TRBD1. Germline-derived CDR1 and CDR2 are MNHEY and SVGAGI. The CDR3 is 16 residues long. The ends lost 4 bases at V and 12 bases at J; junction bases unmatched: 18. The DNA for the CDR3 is TGTGCCAGCAGTTTGAGGAGGGGACAGGGGCTCTCAGGGCGGTACTTC. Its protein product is CASSLRRGQGLSGRYF.

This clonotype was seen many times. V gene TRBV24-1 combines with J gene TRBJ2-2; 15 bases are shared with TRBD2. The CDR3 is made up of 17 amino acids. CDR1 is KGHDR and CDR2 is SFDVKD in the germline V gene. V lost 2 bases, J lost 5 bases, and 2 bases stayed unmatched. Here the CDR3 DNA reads TGTGCCACCAGTGATTCCGGGACTAGCGGGAGGACCGGGGAGCTGTTTTTT. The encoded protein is CATSDSGTSGRTGELFF.

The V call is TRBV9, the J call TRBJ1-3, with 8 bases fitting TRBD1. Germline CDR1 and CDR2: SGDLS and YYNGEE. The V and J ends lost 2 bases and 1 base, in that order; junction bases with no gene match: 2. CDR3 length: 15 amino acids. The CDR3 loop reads CASSVTGGSGNTIYF. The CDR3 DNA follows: TGTGCCAGCAGCGTTACAGGGGGATCTGGAAACACCATATATTTT.

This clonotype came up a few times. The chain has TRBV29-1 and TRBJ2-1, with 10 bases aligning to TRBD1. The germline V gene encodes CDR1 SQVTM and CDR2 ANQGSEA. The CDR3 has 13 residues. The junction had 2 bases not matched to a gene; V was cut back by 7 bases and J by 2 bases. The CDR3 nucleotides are TGCAGCGCGGACAGGGGGACCTACAATGAGCAGTTCTTC. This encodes CSADRGTYNEQFF.

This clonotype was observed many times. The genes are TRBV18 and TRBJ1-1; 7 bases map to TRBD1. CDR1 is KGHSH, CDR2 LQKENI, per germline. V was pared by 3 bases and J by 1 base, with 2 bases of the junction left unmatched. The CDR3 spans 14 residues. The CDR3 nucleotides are TGTGCCAGCTCACCGGGACAGCCGAACACTGAAGCTTTCTTT. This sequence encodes CASSPGQPNTEAFF.

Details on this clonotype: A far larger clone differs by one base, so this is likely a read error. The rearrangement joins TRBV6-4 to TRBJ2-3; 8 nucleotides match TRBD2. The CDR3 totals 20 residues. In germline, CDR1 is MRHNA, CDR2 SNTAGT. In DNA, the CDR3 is TGTGCCAGCAGTCCCTCCGGACTAGCCGCTCCTTCCCAACTCACAGATACGAAGTATTTT. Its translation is CASSPSGLAAPSQLTDTKYF.

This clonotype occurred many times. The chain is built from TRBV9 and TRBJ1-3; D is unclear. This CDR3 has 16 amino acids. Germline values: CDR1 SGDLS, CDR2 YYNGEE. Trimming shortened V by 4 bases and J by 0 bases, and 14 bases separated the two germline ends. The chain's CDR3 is CASSPQSGVSGNTIYF. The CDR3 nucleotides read TGTGCCAGCAGCCCTCAGTCAGGTGTCTCTGGAAACACCATATATTTT.

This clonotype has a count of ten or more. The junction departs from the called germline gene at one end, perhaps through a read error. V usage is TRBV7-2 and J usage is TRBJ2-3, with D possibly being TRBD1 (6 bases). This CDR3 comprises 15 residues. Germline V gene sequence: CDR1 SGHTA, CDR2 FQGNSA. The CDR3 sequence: CASSFRSVRTDAQYF. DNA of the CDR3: TGTGCCAGCAGCTTTAGGTCTGTGAGGACAGATGCGCAGTATTTT.

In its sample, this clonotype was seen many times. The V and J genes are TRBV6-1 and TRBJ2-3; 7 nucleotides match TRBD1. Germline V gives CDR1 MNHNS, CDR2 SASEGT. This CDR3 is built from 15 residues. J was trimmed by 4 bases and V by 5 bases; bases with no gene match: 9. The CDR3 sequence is CASSRDRARADTQYF. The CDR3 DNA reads TGTGCCAGCAGTCGAGACAGGGCGAGGGCAGATACGCAGTATTTT.

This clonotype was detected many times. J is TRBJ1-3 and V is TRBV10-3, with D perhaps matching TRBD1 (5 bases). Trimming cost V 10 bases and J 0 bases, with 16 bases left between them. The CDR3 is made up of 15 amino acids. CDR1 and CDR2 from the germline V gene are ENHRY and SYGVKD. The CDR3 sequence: CATSSQGVSGNTIYF. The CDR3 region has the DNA TGTGCCACCTCGTCCCAGGGAGTCTCTGGAAACACCATATATTTT.

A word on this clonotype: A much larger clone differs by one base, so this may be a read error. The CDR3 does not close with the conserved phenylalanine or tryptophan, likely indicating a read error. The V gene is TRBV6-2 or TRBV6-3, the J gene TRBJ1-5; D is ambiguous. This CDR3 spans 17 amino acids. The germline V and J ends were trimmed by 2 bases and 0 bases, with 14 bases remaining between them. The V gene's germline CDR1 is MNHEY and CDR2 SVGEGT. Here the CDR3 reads CASSYVKWKYSNQPQHL. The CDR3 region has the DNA TGTGCCAGCAGTTACGTGAAGTGGAAGTATAGCAATCAGCCCCAGCATCTT.

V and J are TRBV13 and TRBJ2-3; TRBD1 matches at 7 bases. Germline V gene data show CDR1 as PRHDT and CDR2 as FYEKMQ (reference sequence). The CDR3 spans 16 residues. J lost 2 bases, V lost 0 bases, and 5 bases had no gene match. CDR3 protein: CASSLGQGKYTDTQYF. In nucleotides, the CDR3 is TGTGCCAGCAGCTTAGGACAGGGGAAGTACACAGATACGCAGTATTTT. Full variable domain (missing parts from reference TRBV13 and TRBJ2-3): AAGVIQSPRHLIKEKRETATLKCYPIPRHDTVYWYQQGPGQDPQFLISFYEKMQSDKGSIPDRFSAQQFSDYHSELNMSSLELGDSALYFCASSLGQGKYTDTQYFGPGTRLTVL.

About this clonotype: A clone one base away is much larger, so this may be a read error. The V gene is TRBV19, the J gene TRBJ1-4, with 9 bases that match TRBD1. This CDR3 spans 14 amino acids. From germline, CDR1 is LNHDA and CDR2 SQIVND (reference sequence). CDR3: CVSSTTGGYEKLFF. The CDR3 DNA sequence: TGTGTCAGTAGTACGACAGGGGGTTATGAAAAACTGTTTTTT.

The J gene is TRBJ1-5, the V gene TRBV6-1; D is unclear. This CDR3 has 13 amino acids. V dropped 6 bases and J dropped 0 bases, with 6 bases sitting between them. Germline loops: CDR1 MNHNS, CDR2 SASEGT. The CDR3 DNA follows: TGTGCCAGCAGCGCCTATAGCAATCAGCCCCAGCATTTT. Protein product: CASSAYSNQPQHF.

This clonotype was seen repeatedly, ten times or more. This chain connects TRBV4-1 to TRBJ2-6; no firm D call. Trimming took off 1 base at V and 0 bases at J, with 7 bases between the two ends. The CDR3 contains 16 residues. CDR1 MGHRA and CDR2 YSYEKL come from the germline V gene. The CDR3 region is CASSQASNSGANVLTF. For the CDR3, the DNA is TGCGCCAGCAGCCAAGCTTCGAACTCTGGGGCCAACGTCCTGACTTTC.

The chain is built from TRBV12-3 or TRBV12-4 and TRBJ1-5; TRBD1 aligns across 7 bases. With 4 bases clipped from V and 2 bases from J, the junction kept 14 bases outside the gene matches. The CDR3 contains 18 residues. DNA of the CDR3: TGTGCCAGCAGTTCTAGGGTGGTTCTCGGACAGGGCAATCAGCCCCAGCATTTT. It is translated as CASSSRVVLGQGNQPQHF.

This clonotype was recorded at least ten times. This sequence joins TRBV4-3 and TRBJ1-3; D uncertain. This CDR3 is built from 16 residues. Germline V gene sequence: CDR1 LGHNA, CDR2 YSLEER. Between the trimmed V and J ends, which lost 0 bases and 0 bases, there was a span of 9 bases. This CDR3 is CASSQDMALSGNTIYF. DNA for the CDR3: TGCGCCAGCAGCCAAGATATGGCCCTCTCTGGAAACACCATATATTTT.

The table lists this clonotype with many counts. The chain's CDR3 is CASSIVETVYGQPQHF. For the CDR3, the DNA is TGTGCCAGTAGTATAGTTGAGACAGTCTACGGTCAGCCCCAGCATTTT. The chain couples TRBV19 to TRBJ1-5, with TRBD1 as a possible D gene (5 bases). The CDR3 covers 16 residues. Looked up from germline, CDR1 is LNHDA and CDR2 is SQIVND (reference sequence). Trimming took 1 base from V and 6 from J, leaving 16 bases between them.